This T cell receptor beta chain was identified during a study of beta chain features in type 1 diabetes. As for the study in general: No patient-donor differences in age, gender, total cells or subset yield.

V shed 0 bases and J shed 8 bases, with 14 bases lying between them. The CDR3 covers 14 residues. CDR1 SGHRS and CDR2 YFSETQ come from the germline V gene. Since all of the isolated RNA was reverse transcribed, expressed TCRB transcripts were what got sequenced. The protocol was immunoSEQ multiplex PCR, while the TCRdb copy is restricted to in-frame clones and leaves out a portion. The table shows almost 250,000 clones, with roughly 14% occurring only once. The sequence came from a woman between 40 and 55 years old in good health. The sample consisted of naive CD4+ T cells from blood. This chain uses TRBV5-1 with TRBJ1-2; possibly TRBD1 for D (5 bases). CDR3 amino acids: CASSLGWDSSGYTF. CDR3 nucleotides: TGCGCCAGCAGCTTGGGTTGGGACTCTTCGGGCTACACCTTC.